These T cell receptor beta chains were read from a single sample in a study of blood T cell repertoires in COVID-19. Repertoires were generated with immunoSEQ multiplex PCR, while TCRdb's copy carries only in-frame clones and drops some. The sample has 30,000 to 35,000 clones; about 84% are singletons. The source material was peripheral blood. Receptors originate from a man in his 70s with COVID-19, enrolled during active disease. Each CDR3 is given with its conserved first and last residue. The order of the fields is CDR3 length, V gene, clone size, D gene, J gene, CDR3 DNA, CDR3 protein. The D gene is left open where the match is weak. For some rows the clone size is stated as once, few or many, or as a class when expanded; others skip it.

cdr3_length: 16
v_call: TRBV10-3
clone_size: .
d_call: TRBD2
j_call: TRBJ2-1
cdr3_nt: TGTGCCATCACTCCCTCTGCTAGCGGGAGGGTGAATGAGCAGTTCTTC
cdr3_aa: CAITPSASGRVNEQFF

cdr3_length: 13
v_call: TRBV9
clone_size: .
d_call: .
j_call: TRBJ1-1
cdr3_nt: TGTGCCAGCAGCGTCGGGACAAACACTGAAGCTTTCTTT
cdr3_aa: CASSVGTNTEAFF

cdr3_length: 13
v_call: TRBV6-5
clone_size: .
d_call: .
j_call: TRBJ1-1
cdr3_nt: TGTGCCAGCAGGCCCACAGGGTACACTGAAGCTTTCTTT
cdr3_aa: CASRPTGYTEAFF

cdr3_length: 13
v_call: TRBV27
clone_size: .
d_call: .
j_call: TRBJ1-5
cdr3_nt: TGTGCCAGCAGTCCCTGGGTCGGGCAGCCCCAGCATTTT
cdr3_aa: CASSPWVGQPQHF

cdr3_length: 15
v_call: TRBV27
clone_size: .
d_call: .
j_call: TRBJ1-6
cdr3_nt: TGTGCCAGCAGACCCGGGACACTTGAAAATTCACCCCTCCACTTT
cdr3_aa: CASRPGTLENSPLHF

cdr3_length: 14
v_call: TRBV28
clone_size: .
d_call: TRBD1
j_call: TRBJ2-7
cdr3_nt: TGTGCCAGCAGTAGTTATGGACAGGGGAGGGAGCAGTACTTC
cdr3_aa: CASSSYGQGREQYF

cdr3_length: 15
v_call: TRBV2
clone_size: .
d_call: .
j_call: TRBJ1-2
cdr3_nt: TGTGCCAGCAGTGAACTATCTGCGGGTTACTATGGCTACACCTTC
cdr3_aa: CASSELSAGYYGYTF

cdr3_length: 15
v_call: TRBV15
clone_size: .
d_call: TRBD1
j_call: TRBJ1-4
cdr3_nt: TGTGCCACCAGCAGAGACCTGACAGGGTCGGAAAAACTGTTTTTT
cdr3_aa: CATSRDLTGSEKLFF

cdr3_length: 16
v_call: TRBV7-9
clone_size: once
d_call: TRBD2
j_call: TRBJ2-7
cdr3_nt: TGTGCCAGCAGCCTCACTAGCGGGAGGGCCGTTGTCGAGCAGTACTTC
cdr3_aa: CASSLTSGRAVVEQYF

cdr3_length: 14
v_call: TRBV3-1/TRBV3-2
clone_size: .
d_call: .
j_call: TRBJ2-5
cdr3_nt: TGTGCCAGCAGCCAAGATCACCGGGGGGAGACCCAGTACTTC
cdr3_aa: CASSQDHRGETQYF

cdr3_length: 13
v_call: TRBV29-1
clone_size: once
d_call: .
j_call: TRBJ1-2
cdr3_nt: TGCAGCGTCCTTGACAGGATTCAATATGGCTACACCTTC
cdr3_aa: CSVLDRIQYGYTF

cdr3_length: 12
v_call: TRBV20-1
clone_size: once
d_call: .
j_call: TRBJ1-2
cdr3_nt: TGCAGTGCTAGTTGGGGGAGGGATGGCTACACCTTC
cdr3_aa: CSASWGRDGYTF

cdr3_length: 14
v_call: TRBV30
clone_size: .
d_call: TRBD2
j_call: TRBJ2-1
cdr3_nt: TGTGCCGGGACTAGCGGGACTCTCTACAATGAGCAGTTCTTC
cdr3_aa: CAGTSGTLYNEQFF

cdr3_length: 18
v_call: TRBV4-1
clone_size: .
d_call: .
j_call: TRBJ1-3
cdr3_nt: TGCGCCAGCAGCCAAGATCGCCCTATTCCAGGGTTTACGGACACCATATATTTT
cdr3_aa: CASSQDRPIPGFTDTIYF

cdr3_length: 14
v_call: TRBV7-2
clone_size: few
d_call: .
j_call: TRBJ1-2
cdr3_nt: TGTGCCAGCAGCTTGGAAACAGTCAGCTATGGCTACACCTTC
cdr3_aa: CASSLETVSYGYTF

cdr3_length: 14
v_call: TRBV5-1
clone_size: .
d_call: TRBD1
j_call: TRBJ1-6
cdr3_nt: TGCGCCAGCAGAACGACAGGGAGTAATTCACCCCTCCACTTT
cdr3_aa: CASRTTGSNSPLHF

cdr3_length: 17
v_call: TRBV4-3
clone_size: .
d_call: .
j_call: TRBJ2-3
cdr3_nt: TGCGCCAGCAGCCCCCGAATTGGGAGCGGGAGCACAGATACGCAGTATTTT
cdr3_aa: CASSPRIGSGSTDTQYF

cdr3_length: 13
v_call: TRBV6-1
clone_size: .
d_call: .
j_call: TRBJ2-7
cdr3_nt: TGTGCCAGCAGTGAGGCGGGGTCTATCGAGCAGTACTTC
cdr3_aa: CASSEAGSIEQYF

cdr3_length: 16
v_call: TRBV27
clone_size: .
d_call: .
j_call: TRBJ2-3
cdr3_nt: TGTGCCAGCAGTTGGGGACAATATAGTCGTACAGATACGCAGTATTTT
cdr3_aa: CASSWGQYSRTDTQYF

cdr3_length: 14
v_call: TRBV29-1
clone_size: few
d_call: TRBD1
j_call: TRBJ1-1
cdr3_nt: TGCAGCGCCCAGACCGGGACAGGGACCACTGAAGCTTTCTTT
cdr3_aa: CSAQTGTGTTEAFF

cdr3_length: 13
v_call: TRBV29-1
clone_size: .
d_call: .
j_call: TRBJ1-5
cdr3_nt: TGCAGCGTTGCCAGGGAAAACGGTCAGCCCCAGCATTTT
cdr3_aa: CSVARENGQPQHF

cdr3_length: 16
v_call: TRBV27
clone_size: few
d_call: TRBD2
j_call: TRBJ2-1
cdr3_nt: TGTGCCAGCAGTATGGGACTAGCTTCTCGATACAATGAGCAGTTCTTC
cdr3_aa: CASSMGLASRYNEQFF

cdr3_length: 12
v_call: TRBV7-9
clone_size: .
d_call: .
j_call: TRBJ1-1
cdr3_nt: TGTGCCAGCAGCCCCGGGGTCGGGGAAGCTTTCTTT
cdr3_aa: CASSPGVGEAFF

cdr3_length: 11
v_call: TRBV20-1
clone_size: .
d_call: .
j_call: TRBJ2-4
cdr3_nt: TGCAGTGCTAGCTCCGGGAGACAGCAGTACTTC
cdr3_aa: CSASSGRQQYF

cdr3_length: 14
v_call: TRBV2
clone_size: .
d_call: .
j_call: TRBJ1-5
cdr3_nt: TGTGCCAGCAGTGACAGGGGATGGGATCAGCCCCAGCATTTT
cdr3_aa: CASSDRGWDQPQHF

cdr3_length: 15
v_call: TRBV15
clone_size: .
d_call: .
j_call: TRBJ1-1
cdr3_nt: TGTGCCACCAGCAGAGATTTGGGAGCTAACACTGAAGCTTTCTTT
cdr3_aa: CATSRDLGANTEAFF

cdr3_length: 14
v_call: TRBV9
clone_size: few
d_call: .
j_call: TRBJ2-7
cdr3_nt: TGTGCCAGCAGCGTAGACGACAGCTCCTACGAGCAGTACTTC
cdr3_aa: CASSVDDSSYEQYF

cdr3_length: 12
v_call: TRBV30
clone_size: .
d_call: .
j_call: TRBJ1-1
cdr3_nt: TGTGCCTGGAGTGTAAGCGACACTGAAGCTTTCTTT
cdr3_aa: CAWSVSDTEAFF

cdr3_length: 13
v_call: TRBV19
clone_size: .
d_call: .
j_call: TRBJ1-1
cdr3_nt: TGTGCCAGCCCCGGACAGATGAACACTGAAGCTTTCTTT
cdr3_aa: CASPGQMNTEAFF

cdr3_length: 16
v_call: TRBV4-1
clone_size: once
d_call: .
j_call: TRBJ2-2
cdr3_nt: TGCGCCAGCAGCCAGACGGCTCTAGAAAGTCCCGGGGAGCTGTTTTTT
cdr3_aa: CASSQTALESPGELFF

cdr3_length: 16
v_call: TRBV6-5
clone_size: .
d_call: .
j_call: TRBJ1-3
cdr3_nt: TGTGCCAGCAGTTACTCGGACAGATCGTCTGGAAACACCATATATTTT
cdr3_aa: CASSYSDRSSGNTIYF

cdr3_length: 15
v_call: TRBV5-5
clone_size: once
d_call: .
j_call: TRBJ1-2
cdr3_nt: TGTGCCAGCAGCTTGTCAGGCAGGGGCGGCTATGGCTACACCTTC
cdr3_aa: CASSLSGRGGYGYTF

cdr3_length: 15
v_call: TRBV5-1
clone_size: .
d_call: TRBD1
j_call: TRBJ2-7
cdr3_nt: TGCGCCAGCAGCTTTTGGGGACAGGGCTTGGAAGAGCAGTACTTC
cdr3_aa: CASSFWGQGLEEQYF

cdr3_length: 17
v_call: TRBV7-9
clone_size: .
d_call: TRBD2
j_call: TRBJ2-6
cdr3_nt: TGTGCCAGCAGCTTATGGGGTACGGGAGGTGGGGCCAACGTCCTGACTTTC
cdr3_aa: CASSLWGTGGGANVLTF

cdr3_length: 14
v_call: TRBV24-1
clone_size: .
d_call: TRBD1
j_call: TRBJ1-5
cdr3_nt: TGTGCCACCAGTGATGGCGACAGGGCGCTGACCCAGCATTTT
cdr3_aa: CATSDGDRALTQHF

cdr3_length: 12
v_call: TRBV14
clone_size: few
d_call: TRBD1
j_call: TRBJ2-7
cdr3_nt: TGTGCCAGCAGCCGAGCCTCCGGGACAGTTATCTTC
cdr3_aa: CASSRASGTVIF

cdr3_length: 13
v_call: TRBV12-3/TRBV12-4
clone_size: .
d_call: TRBD1
j_call: TRBJ1-2
cdr3_nt: TGTGCCAGCAGTATAGGGGGCAACTATGGCTACACCTTC
cdr3_aa: CASSIGGNYGYTF

cdr3_length: 15
v_call: TRBV18
clone_size: .
d_call: .
j_call: TRBJ2-7
cdr3_nt: TGTGCCAGCTCACCACAGGGGCGATCAGCCTACGAGCAGTACTTC
cdr3_aa: CASSPQGRSAYEQYF

cdr3_length: 13
v_call: TRBV18
clone_size: .
d_call: .
j_call: TRBJ1-6
cdr3_nt: TGTGCCAGCTCACGAGAGAATAATTCACCCCTCCACTTT
cdr3_aa: CASSRENNSPLHF

cdr3_length: 11
v_call: TRBV28
clone_size: .
d_call: TRBD2
j_call: TRBJ2-7
cdr3_nt: TGTGCCTGCCGCGGGGGGTACGAGCAGTACTTC
cdr3_aa: CACRGGYEQYF

cdr3_length: 16
v_call: TRBV28
clone_size: .
d_call: TRBD2
j_call: TRBJ2-7
cdr3_nt: TGTGCCAGCAGCACCTACTCCAGCGGGAGCTCCTACGAGCAGTACTTC
cdr3_aa: CASSTYSSGSSYEQYF

cdr3_length: 13
v_call: TRBV30
clone_size: .
d_call: TRBD1
j_call: TRBJ1-2
cdr3_nt: TGTGCCTGGAGTTACGGGACAGGGGGAGACTACACCTTC
cdr3_aa: CAWSYGTGGDYTF

cdr3_length: 14
v_call: TRBV5-4
clone_size: .
d_call: TRBD1
j_call: TRBJ2-7
cdr3_nt: TGTGCCAGCAAGAGGGACAGGGGGCGCGAAGAGCAGTACTTC
cdr3_aa: CASKRDRGREEQYF

cdr3_length: 14
v_call: TRBV11-3
clone_size: .
d_call: TRBD2
j_call: TRBJ2-2
cdr3_nt: TGTGCCAGCAGCTTTAGCGGGAAGATCGGGGAGCTGTTTTTT
cdr3_aa: CASSFSGKIGELFF

cdr3_length: 15
v_call: TRBV3-1/TRBV3-2
clone_size: .
d_call: .
j_call: TRBJ2-5
cdr3_nt: TGTGCCAGCAGCTCCTCTGACACCCTCCGATTCGCCCAGTACTTC
cdr3_aa: CASSSSDTLRFAQYF

cdr3_length: 19
v_call: TRBV5-6
clone_size: .
d_call: TRBD2
j_call: TRBJ2-7
cdr3_nt: TGTGCCAGCAGCTTGGTAGGTCCTAGCGGGAGGGGAAGATCCTACGAGCAGTACTTC
cdr3_aa: CASSLVGPSGRGRSYEQYF

cdr3_length: 17
v_call: TRBV7-9
clone_size: .
d_call: TRBD1
j_call: TRBJ2-7
cdr3_nt: TGTGCCAGCAGCTTAGCGAGTCCCGGGACAGTCAGCTACGAGCAGTACTTC
cdr3_aa: CASSLASPGTVSYEQYF

cdr3_length: 13
v_call: TRBV3-1/TRBV3-2
clone_size: .
d_call: .
j_call: TRBJ1-2
cdr3_nt: TGTGCCAGCAGCCGTCCCGGGAGAGAGGGCTACACCTTC
cdr3_aa: CASSRPGREGYTF

cdr3_length: 13
v_call: TRBV5-1
clone_size: .
d_call: TRBD1
j_call: TRBJ2-5
cdr3_nt: TGCGCCAGTGGACAGGGGAGTAGGGAGACCCAGTACTTC
cdr3_aa: CASGQGSRETQYF

cdr3_length: 16
v_call: TRBV4-1
clone_size: .
d_call: TRBD1
j_call: TRBJ1-2
cdr3_nt: TGCGCCAGCAGCTTACCGGGACAGGGATTAAACTATGGCTACACCTTC
cdr3_aa: CASSLPGQGLNYGYTF

cdr3_length: 15
v_call: TRBV27
clone_size: .
d_call: TRBD2
j_call: TRBJ2-1
cdr3_nt: TGTGCCAGCAGTTTTCTGCGGGAGGGGGTAAATGAGCAGTTCTTC
cdr3_aa: CASSFLREGVNEQFF

cdr3_length: 15
v_call: TRBV5-1
clone_size: .
d_call: TRBD2
j_call: TRBJ2-5
cdr3_nt: TGCGCCAGCAGTCCTCCCGGGACTACCTTAGGGACCCAGTACTTC
cdr3_aa: CASSPPGTTLGTQYF

cdr3_length: 14
v_call: TRBV11-2
clone_size: .
d_call: .
j_call: TRBJ1-1
cdr3_nt: TGTGCCAGCAGCTTAGGTCGGGGGAACACTGAAGCTTTCTTT
cdr3_aa: CASSLGRGNTEAFF

cdr3_length: 16
v_call: TRBV27
clone_size: .
d_call: .
j_call: TRBJ2-1
cdr3_nt: TGTGCCAGCAGTTCCCGTGGTGGAGGACCCTACAATGAGCAGTTCTTC
cdr3_aa: CASSSRGGGPYNEQFF

cdr3_length: 17
v_call: TRBV9
clone_size: .
d_call: .
j_call: TRBJ1-4
cdr3_nt: TGTGCCAGCAGCGTAGCGGGCCGACAGACAACTAATGAAAAACTGTTTTTT
cdr3_aa: CASSVAGRQTTNEKLFF

cdr3_length: 13
v_call: TRBV7-9
clone_size: .
d_call: TRBD1
j_call: TRBJ2-7
cdr3_nt: TGTGCCAGCAGCTCCAGGGGGCCAGAGGAGCAGTACTTC
cdr3_aa: CASSSRGPEEQYF

cdr3_length: 16
v_call: TRBV5-8
clone_size: once
d_call: TRBD1
j_call: TRBJ2-7
cdr3_nt: TGTGCCAGCAGCGGGACACAGGGGTTTTTTACCTACGAGCAGTACTTC
cdr3_aa: CASSGTQGFFTYEQYF